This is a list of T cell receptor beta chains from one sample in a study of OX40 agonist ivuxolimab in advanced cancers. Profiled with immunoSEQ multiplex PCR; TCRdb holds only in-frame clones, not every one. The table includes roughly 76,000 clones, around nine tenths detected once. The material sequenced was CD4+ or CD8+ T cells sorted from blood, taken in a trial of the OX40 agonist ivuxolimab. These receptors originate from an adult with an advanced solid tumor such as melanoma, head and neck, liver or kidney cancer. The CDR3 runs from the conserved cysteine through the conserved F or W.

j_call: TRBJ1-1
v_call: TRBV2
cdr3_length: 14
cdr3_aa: CASNIDRGRTEAFF

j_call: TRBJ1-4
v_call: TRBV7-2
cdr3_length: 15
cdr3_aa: CASSSQGQGNEKLFF

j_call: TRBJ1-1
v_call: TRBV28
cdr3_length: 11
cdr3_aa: CASLLNTEAFF

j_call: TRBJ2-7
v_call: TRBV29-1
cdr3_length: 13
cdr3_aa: CSVSRRPPYEQYF

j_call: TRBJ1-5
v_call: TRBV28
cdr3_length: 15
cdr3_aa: CASSFSGALNQPQHF

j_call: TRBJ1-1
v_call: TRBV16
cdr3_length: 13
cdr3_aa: CASSQDLNTEAFF

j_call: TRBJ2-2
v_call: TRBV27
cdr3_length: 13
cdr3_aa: CASSAWGTGELFF

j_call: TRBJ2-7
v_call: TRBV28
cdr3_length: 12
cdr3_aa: CASSSYTYEQYF

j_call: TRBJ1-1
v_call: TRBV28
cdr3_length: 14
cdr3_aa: CASSLVQGQTEAFF

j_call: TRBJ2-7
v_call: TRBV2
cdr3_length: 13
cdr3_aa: CASSRDFSYEQYF

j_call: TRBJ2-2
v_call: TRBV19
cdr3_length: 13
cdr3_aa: CASSNSGTGELFF

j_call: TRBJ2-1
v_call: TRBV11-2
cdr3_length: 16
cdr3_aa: CASSPGDSGGEDEQFF

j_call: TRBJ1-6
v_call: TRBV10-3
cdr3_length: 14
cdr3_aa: CAISQGRNNSPLHF

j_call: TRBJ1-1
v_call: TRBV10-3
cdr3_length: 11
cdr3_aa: CAILANTEAFF

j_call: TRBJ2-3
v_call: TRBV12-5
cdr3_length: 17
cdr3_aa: CASGLALASTSTDTQYF

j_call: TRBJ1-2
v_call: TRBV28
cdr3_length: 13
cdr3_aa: CASMGGPRIRYTF

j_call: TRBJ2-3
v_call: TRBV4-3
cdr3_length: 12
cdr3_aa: CASSQEADTQYF

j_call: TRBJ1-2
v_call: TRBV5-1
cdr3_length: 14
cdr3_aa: CASSLAVQSYGYTF

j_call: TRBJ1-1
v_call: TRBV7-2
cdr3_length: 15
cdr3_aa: CASSSETVTNTEAFF

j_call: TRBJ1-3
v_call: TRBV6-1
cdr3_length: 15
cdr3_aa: CASSEHPGLGNTIYF

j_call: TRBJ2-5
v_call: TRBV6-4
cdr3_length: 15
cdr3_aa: CASSEGNRGGETQYF

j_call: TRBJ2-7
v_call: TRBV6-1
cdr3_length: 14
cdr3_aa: CASTPSGGSYEQYF

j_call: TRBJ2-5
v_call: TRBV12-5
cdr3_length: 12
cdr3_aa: CASGLVQETQYF

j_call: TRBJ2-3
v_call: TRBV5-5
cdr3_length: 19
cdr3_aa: CASSGTPGGTGESTDTQYF

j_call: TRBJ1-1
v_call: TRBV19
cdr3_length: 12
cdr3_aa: CASTGWGAEAFF

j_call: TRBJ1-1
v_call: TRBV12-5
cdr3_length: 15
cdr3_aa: CASGGRGGQTTEAFF

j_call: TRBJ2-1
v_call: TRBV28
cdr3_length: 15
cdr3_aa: CASSPSGGTDNEQFF

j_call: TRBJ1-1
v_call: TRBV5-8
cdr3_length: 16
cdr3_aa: CASSPPLAGGNTEAFF

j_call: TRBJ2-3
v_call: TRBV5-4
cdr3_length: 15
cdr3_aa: CASSGGGQGMNTQYF

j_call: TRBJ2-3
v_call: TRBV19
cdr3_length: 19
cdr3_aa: CASSIDGTSGVTTSDTQYF

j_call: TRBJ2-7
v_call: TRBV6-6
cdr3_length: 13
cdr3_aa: CASARVSLYEQYF

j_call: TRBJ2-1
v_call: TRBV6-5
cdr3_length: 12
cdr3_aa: CASSRLRGEQFF

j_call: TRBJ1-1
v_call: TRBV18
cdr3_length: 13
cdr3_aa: CASSPTQNTEAFF

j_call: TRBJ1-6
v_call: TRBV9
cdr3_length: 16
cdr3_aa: CASSGAGSSYNSPLHF

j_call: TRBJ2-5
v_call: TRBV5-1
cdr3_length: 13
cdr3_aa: CASSLQGEETQYF

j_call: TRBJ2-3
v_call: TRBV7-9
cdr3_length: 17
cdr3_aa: CASSLYSGGAEKATQYF

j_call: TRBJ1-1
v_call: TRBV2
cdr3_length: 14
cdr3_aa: CASGQQVSGTEAFF

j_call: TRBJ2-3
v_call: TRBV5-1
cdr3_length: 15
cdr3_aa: CASSLGGEGTDTQYF

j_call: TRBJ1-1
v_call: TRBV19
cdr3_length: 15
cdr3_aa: CASGRGKGSDTEAFF

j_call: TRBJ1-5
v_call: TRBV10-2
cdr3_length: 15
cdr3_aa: CASSESSRWREPQHF

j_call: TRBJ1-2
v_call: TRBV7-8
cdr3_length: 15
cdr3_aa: CASSLAGGRGYGYTF

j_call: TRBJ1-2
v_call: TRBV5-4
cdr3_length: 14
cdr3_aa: CASSLPRGGWGYTF

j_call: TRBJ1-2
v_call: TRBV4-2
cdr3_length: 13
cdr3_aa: CASSQGTVGGYTF

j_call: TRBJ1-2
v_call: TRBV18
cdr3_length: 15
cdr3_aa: CASSRNSGTEDGYTF

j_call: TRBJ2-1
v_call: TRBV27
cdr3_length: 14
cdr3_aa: CASSLEGQGGEQFF

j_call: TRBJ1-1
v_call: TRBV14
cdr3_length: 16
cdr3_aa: CASSTVAGTMNTEAFF